The clone carrying this T cell receptor beta chain was counted between two and nine times. Its antigen is undetermined. The data derive from a study of beta chain features in type 1 diabetes. Study-level background: Age, gender and cell yields were similar between patients and healthy donors.

The isolated RNA, all of it, was reverse transcribed, so expressed TCRB transcripts were what got sequenced. The table came from immunoSEQ multiplex PCR; TCRdb's copy has only in-frame clones and leaves some out. The sample has a few hundred thousand clones; about 25% are singletons. Study conclusions and caveats: The analysis here could not establish whether HLA type shapes TCRB rearrangement. Sequencing used cDNA, and cells with high TCR expression could therefore be over-represented.

Populations obtained by sorting all exceeded 95% purity. The CDR3 loop spans 13 amino acids. V was shortened by 2 bases and J by 6 bases, with 8 bases between the two germline ends. CDR1 is LGHNA, CDR2 YSLEER, per germline. This chain uses TRBV4-3 with TRBJ2-1; D call uncertain. Sequenced input: central memory CD4+ T cells from blood. This clonotype originated in a man aged 25-40 years in good health. This CDR3 reads CASSQSAFNEQFF. CDR3 DNA sequence: TGCGCCAGCAGCCAATCTGCCTTCAATGAGCAGTTCTTC.